This T cell receptor (beta chain) was profiled in a study of T cells after yellow fever vaccination (dated by TCRdb to 2018 to 2020). Regarding the complete study: The SMART-Seq v4 Ultra Low Input RNA kit was used to prepare libraries from fractions with low cell numbers. Bulk TCR alpha and beta repertoires were sequenced longitudinally to track T-cell clones before and after primary and booster YFV17D yellow fever vaccination. Two healthy male donors, one aged 18 to 30 and one aged 30 to 40 years, made up the cohort. Blood was drawn at multiple timepoints before and after primary and secondary immunization, with bulk PBMC replicates and cell subsets isolated. Here is what the overall study found, with its caveats: The secondary T-cell response was weaker than the primary response but faster, peaking on day 5 instead of day 15. Because only a couple of donors were included in the study, the extent to which the findings can be generalized is limited. Most clones expanded after primary vaccination (almost 97% of CD4 and approximately 90% of CD8) were re-detected after the booster, suggesting that broad memory maintenance occurred. Computational filtering was required because FACS-sorted repertoires could contain abundant contaminating clonotypes from the bulk population. A small fraction of clonotypes appeared in both the CD4 and CD8 compartments, likely as a result of convergent recombination.

This specimen's treatment or condition label, interpreted: live attenuated yellow fever vaccine strain. At each blood-draw timepoint, two biological replicates of bulk PBMCs were obtained. A standard Ficoll-Paque protocol was used to isolate PBMCs from peripheral blood. TriZol was used to extract RNA from bulk PBMCs, from CD4 and CD8 fractions, and from dextramer-positive and dextramer-negative fractions. CDR1 and CDR2, per the germline V gene, are SGHRS and YFSETQ. The CDR3 measures 12 amino acids from cysteine to phenylalanine. This entry keeps only the CDR3 DNA: 36 bases, framed from base 1. V loses 4 bases at its end and J loses 8 bases; junction bases beyond the gene matches: 3. Synthesis of TCR cDNA relied on 5'RACE template switching, a step that introduced a universal primer site along with unique molecular identifiers. Priming for cDNA synthesis came from both the TCR alpha and TCR beta constant segments. Library amplification involved two PCR steps, and the second step added sample barcodes and sequencing adapters. Libraries were sequenced on Illumina HiSeq 2500 (2x100 bp) or NovaSeq (2x150 bp). The study's own analysis went as follows. Reads were demultiplexed and collapsed into UMI consensus sequences with MIGEC, and V(D)J alignment was performed with MiXCR. Vaccine-responding clonotypes were identified with edgeR using replicate PBMC samples, with FDR below 0.01 and a log2 fold change above 5 up to day 15 being required. Bulk clonotypes were assigned CD4 or CD8 identity according to which sequenced CD4 or CD8 repertoire held them at higher abundance. In-frame beta chains were kept once TCRdb had trimmed the public reads at Q25 with fastp and called clones with MiXCR. Rows with one shared CDR3 protein collapse into an entry with the most common genes and DNA. The authors' filters were not applied to this entry. In all, the sample holds approximately 550,000 distinct CDR3 sequences, and 15% to 20% of those were seen once. The leading ten clones occupy 13% to 15% of the sample.

This clonotype was observed a handful of times. Its antigen is still unknown. Base qualities are not recorded, but no much larger clone differs from it by a single base. Here the chain combines TRBV5-1 and TRBJ2-3, with 8 junctional bases fitting TRBD2. The clonotype originates from a man aged 25 to 45 who received the YFV17D yellow fever vaccine. This sample comprised PBMCs, obtained 15 days after the yellow fever booster vaccination. The CDR3 reads CASSPSGSTQYF. The DNA sequence reads TGCGCCAGCAGCCCGAGCGGGAGTACGCAGTATTTT.